The next 19 T cell receptor beta chains were all read from a single sample in a study of blood T cell repertoires in COVID-19. Sequencing was performed with immunoSEQ multiplex PCR; in TCRdb, only in-frame clones are kept and a portion is missing. The sample includes 120,000 or so clones, about 92% of them seen just once. Sequenced: peripheral blood. These receptors were taken from a man between 60 and 75 years old with COVID-19, enrolled during active disease.

V and J are TRBV7-2 and TRBJ2-7; D uncertain. V lost 0 bases and J lost 7, with 13 bases in between. CDR3 size: 14 residues. Germline V gene lookup returns CDR1 SGHTA and CDR2 FQGNSA. In DNA form, the CDR3 reads TGTGCCAGCAGCTTAGCCAGACTGGAAGGTGAGCAGTACTTC. It is translated as CASSLARLEGEQYF.

To note about this clone: Different DNA sequences within this sample yield the same CDR3. The chain recombines TRBV5-1 with TRBJ2-7; D may be TRBD2 (5 bases). This CDR3 is 14 amino acids long. Trimming removed 0 bases at V and 0 bases at J, with 7 bases between. Per germline, CDR1 SGHRS and CDR2 YFSETQ. CDR3 region: CASSLGGFSYEQYF. CDR3 DNA: TGCGCCAGCAGCTTGGGCGGGTTCTCCTACGAGCAGTACTTC.

The rearrangement links TRBV3-1 (or the pseudogene TRBV3-2) to TRBJ1-1, with a possible D match to TRBD1 (6 bases). The CDR3 covers 15 residues. CDR1 is LGHDT and CDR2 is YNNKEL in the germline V gene (reference sequence). Trimming stripped 0 bases from V and 7 bases from J, with 15 bases between. The CDR3 reads CASSQDFQGNGEAFF. DNA for the CDR3: TGTGCCAGCAGCCAAGATTTCCAGGGGAACGGTGAAGCTTTCTTT.

V is TRBV3-1 (or the pseudogene TRBV3-2) and J is TRBJ1-3, with D perhaps TRBD1 (5 bases). CDR3 length: 14 residues. V was cut by 4 bases and J by 0 bases, with 7 bases left in between. Germline V gene data show CDR1 as LGHDT and CDR2 as YNNKEL (reference sequence). The CDR3 protein is CASSPTVSGNTIYF. CDR3 bases: TGTGCCAGCAGCCCGACAGTCTCTGGAAACACCATATATTTT.

This clone was counted a single time. This chain links TRBV12-5 with TRBJ2-2, with 9 bases identical to TRBD2. After removal of 5 bases from V and 10 bases from J, the junction contained 8 bases not matched to a gene. Germline loops: CDR1 LGHNT, CDR2 FRNRAP. The CDR3 is 14 residues long. In DNA, the CDR3 is TGTGCTAGTGGTCGGCGGGAGGGCACGGAGGAGCTGTTTTTT. This codes for CASGRREGTEELFF.

This clone was recorded once. CDR3 loop: CASSLADSAYEQYF. DNA of the CDR3: TGCGCCAGCAGCTTGGCGGACTCTGCGTACGAGCAGTACTTC. The rearrangement joins TRBV5-1 to TRBJ2-7, with D perhaps TRBD2 (5 bases). CDR3 length equals 14 residues. V was trimmed by 0 bases and J by 4 bases, leaving 11 bases between them. Germline V gene sequence: CDR1 SGHRS, CDR2 YFSETQ.

CDR3 nucleotides: TGCAGCGCCGTGACAGGGGGTAGAGCCATATATTTT. Encoded protein: CSAVTGGRAIYF. The chain carries TRBV29-1 and TRBJ1-3, with TRBD1 matching 9 bases. Germline-derived CDR1 and CDR2 are SQVTM and ANQGSEA. J gave up 11 bases and V 7 bases, and 9 bases lay outside the gene matches. There are 12 residues in the CDR3.

This clone was recorded only once. V and J are TRBV12-5 and TRBJ1-1; unclear D gene. CDR3 length: 14 amino acids. The V end was cut by 5 bases, the J end by 1 base, with 11 bases between. Germline V gene lookup returns CDR1 LGHNT and CDR2 FRNRAP. CDR3 loop: CASGVGSENTEAFF. In nucleotides, the CDR3 is TGTGCTAGTGGTGTAGGCAGCGAGAACACTGAAGCTTTCTTT. Supplemented by reference TRBV12-5 and TRBJ1-1, the full variable domain reads DARVTQTPRHKVTEMGQEVTMRCQPILGHNTVFWYRQTMMQGLELLAYFRNRAPLDDSGMPKDRFSAEMPDATLATLKIQPSEPRDSAVYFCASGVGSENTEAFFGQGTRLTVV.

The rearrangement joins TRBV25-1 to TRBJ1-2, with D hard to call. The germline V gene encodes CDR1 MGHDK and CDR2 SYGVNS. This CDR3 contains 11 residues. The ends were cut back, 0 bases at V and 8 bases at J, with 4 bases in the middle. CDR3 residues: CASSEYEGYTF. The CDR3 nucleotides are TGTGCCAGCAGTGAATACGAGGGCTACACCTTC.

The chain combines TRBV5-1 with TRBJ1-3; no firm D call. CDR3 size: 15 residues. Deletions cut 0 bases from V and 4 bases from J, with 11 bases between. Germline values: CDR1 SGHRS, CDR2 YFSETQ. The DNA for the CDR3 is TGCGCCAGCAGCTTGGAACCGACGGAGGGAAACACCATATATTTT. This translates into CASSLEPTEGNTIYF.

The V call is TRBV18, the J call TRBJ1-3; D is uncertain. From germline, CDR1 is KGHSH and CDR2 LQKENI. This CDR3 is built from 13 residues. Between the trimmed V and J ends, which lost 5 bases and 0 bases, there was a span of 5 bases. The CDR3 sequence: CASSGLSGNTIYF. The CDR3 region has the DNA TGTGCCAGCTCAGGGCTCTCTGGAAACACCATATATTTT.

This rearrangement joins TRBV6-5 to TRBJ2-7, with TRBD2 identical over 8 bases. The germline CDR1 and CDR2 sequences are MNHEY and SVGAGI. This CDR3 contains 15 residues. The V gene end was trimmed by 3 bases and the J gene end by 1 base; junction bases not matched to a gene: 5. CDR3 region: CASSYSGTSSYEQYF. CDR3 DNA sequence: TGTGCCAGCAGTTATAGCGGGACCTCTTCCTACGAGCAGTACTTC.

This clone has more than one count but fewer than ten. The chain couples TRBV5-1 to TRBJ2-5, with a weak D call TRBD1 (6 bases). V was shortened by 7 bases and J by 0 bases, with 13 bases between the two germline ends. The germline gives CDR1 SGHRS, CDR2 YFSETQ. The CDR3 is made up of 14 amino acids. CDR3 region: CASSGQSYQETQYF. Written as DNA, the CDR3 is TGCGCCAGCTCCGGACAGAGCTACCAAGAGACCCAGTACTTC.

The chain couples TRBV27 to TRBJ1-4, with 12 nucleotides matching TRBD1. Per the germline V gene, CDR1 is MNHEY and CDR2 is SMNVEV (reference sequence). This CDR3 region has 17 residues. Germline trimming cut 5 bases from V and 3 bases from J; bases unmatched to any gene: 7. The CDR3 reads CASSPWDRGLPNEKLFF. CDR3 sequence (DNA): TGTGCCAGCAGTCCCTGGGACAGGGGGCTCCCTAATGAAAAACTGTTTTTT.

V usage is TRBV6-5 and J usage is TRBJ1-4; TRBD1 matches 8 bases. The CDR3 sequence is 15 residues long. Per germline, CDR1 MNHEY and CDR2 SVGAGI. The V segment lost 6 bases and the J segment 7 bases; nucleotides outside the gene matches: 10. The CDR3 bases are TGTGCCAGCAGCCCAGGGGGCGATTATGTTGAAAAACTGTTTTTT. It is translated as CASSPGGDYVEKLFF.

The chain has TRBV18 and TRBJ2-7; D may be TRBD2 (5 bases). The CDR3 totals 11 residues. CDR1 and CDR2 from the germline V gene are KGHSH and LQKENI. With 4 bases removed from V and 6 bases from J, the gap between germline ends came to 7 bases. The CDR3 region is CASSLEGEQYF. The CDR3 region has the DNA TGTGCCAGCTCACTCGAGGGCGAGCAGTACTTC.

The rearrangement links TRBV4-3 to TRBJ1-4; TRBD1 matches at 12 bases. V was pared by 0 bases and J by 7 bases, with 6 bases of the junction left unmatched. The CDR3 runs to 17 residues. CDR1 LGHNA and CDR2 YSLEER come from the germline V gene. The CDR3 protein is CASSQDRGTGGGEKLFF. CDR3 bases: TGCGCCAGCAGCCAAGATAGGGGGACAGGGGGCGGTGAAAAACTGTTTTTT.

CDR3 protein: CASSSGTSGPQETQYF. The CDR3 nucleotides read TGTGCCAGCAGTTCCGGGACTAGCGGTCCTCAAGAGACCCAGTACTTC. The rearrangement joins TRBV6-6 to TRBJ2-5; 11 bases line up with TRBD2. V was pared by 4 bases and J by 2 bases, with 6 bases of the junction left unmatched. The CDR3 is 16 residues long. The V gene's germline CDR1 is MNHNY and CDR2 SVGAGI (reference sequence).

The rearrangement uses TRBV7-3 and TRBJ1-2; D is unclear. The CDR3 is 14 residues long. From germline, CDR1 is SGHTA and CDR2 FQGTGA. V lost 10 bases to trimming and J lost 3 bases, with 18 bases between them. The CDR3 nucleotides are TGTGCCATCCCTACAGCTACCAAGGACTATGGCTACACCTTC. This sequence encodes CAIPTATKDYGYTF.